This TCR beta chain was identified in a study of PD-1 blockade in classical Hodgkin lymphoma. Following autologous stem cell transplantation, relapse occurred in every patient, and exposure to brentuximab vedotin varied. The patients, who had relapsed/refractory classical Hodgkin lymphoma, achieved best responses of complete response, partial response or progressive disease. The CDR3 has 13 amino acids. CDR1 is SGDLS, CDR2 YYNGEE, per germline. V gave up 1 base and J gave up 1 base, with 5 bases separating them. Note on this clone: The antigen remains undetermined.

This table comes from immunoSEQ multiplex PCR, and its TCRdb copy is limited to in-frame clones, with some not included. The sample holds about 100,000 clones; around 89% are singletons and the top ten take under 8%. Overall study results and limits: As was reported, newly diagnosed patients showed lower baseline TCR diversity than healthy donors did.

The source material was peripheral blood mononuclear cells (PBMCs), sampled before the second cycle of nivolumab. This receptor was obtained from a human donor with classical Hodgkin lymphoma. The chain couples TRBV9 to TRBJ1-1; D remains unclear. CDR3 in amino acids: CASSVRENTEAFF. The CDR3 region has the DNA TGTGCCAGCAGCGTACGGGAGAACACTGAAGCTTTCTTT.